A selection of T cell receptor beta chains follows, all from one sample in a study of cytomegalovirus exposure and HLA in healthy donors. Data came from immunoSEQ multiplex PCR; TCRdb stores just in-frame clones and leaves some out. The sample has 95,000 to 100,000 clones, under 80% seen once. The sample was PBMCs. The receptors derive from a man in his forties in good health and CMV-seronegative. Both conserved end residues are part of each CDR3. The D gene is left open where the match is weak. Clone sizes are given selectively: once, few, many, or a class where the clone is expanded.

>-|-|TRBJ2-1|TRBV7-8
CASSLLSKGNSYNEQFF
TGTGCCAGCAGCTTACTTTCCAAGGGGAACTCCTACAATGAGCAGTTCTTC
>-|TRBD1|TRBJ2-7|TRBV9
CASSPRTGSYEQYF
TGTGCCAGCAGCCCCCGGACAGGTTCCTACGAGCAGTACTTC
>few|-|TRBJ1-1|TRBV7-3
CASSWGPGQQNTEAFF
TGTGCCAGCAGCTGGGGACCGGGACAACAGAACACTGAAGCTTTCTTT
>-|TRBD2|TRBJ2-3|TRBV6-4
CASSPLAGGADTQYF
TGTGCCAGCAGTCCCCTAGCGGGGGGCGCAGATACGCAGTATTTT
>-|TRBD1|TRBJ1-1|TRBV7-2
CASSRWTGVNTEAFF
TGTGCCAGCAGCAGGTGGACAGGGGTAAACACTGAAGCTTTCTTT
>-|TRBD1|TRBJ2-7|TRBV19
CASSYGPGQGGYEQYF
TGTGCCAGTAGTTACGGGCCGGGACAGGGAGGATACGAGCAGTACTTC
>-|TRBD1|TRBJ2-1|TRBV15
CATGIGTGDVFF
TGTGCCACGGGAATTGGGACAGGGGACGTGTTCTTC
>-|TRBD1|TRBJ2-7|TRBV16
CASSQYGTGSYEQYF
TGTGCCAGCAGCCAATACGGGACAGGGAGCTACGAGCAGTACTTC
>-|-|TRBJ1-1|TRBV6-5
CASSYSLGTEAFF
TGTGCCAGCAGTTACTCACTCGGCACTGAAGCTTTCTTT
>medium-sized|-|TRBJ2-7|TRBV7-6
CASSLGTGSYEQYF
TGTGCCAGCAGCTTAGGGACTGGCTCCTACGAGCAGTACTTC